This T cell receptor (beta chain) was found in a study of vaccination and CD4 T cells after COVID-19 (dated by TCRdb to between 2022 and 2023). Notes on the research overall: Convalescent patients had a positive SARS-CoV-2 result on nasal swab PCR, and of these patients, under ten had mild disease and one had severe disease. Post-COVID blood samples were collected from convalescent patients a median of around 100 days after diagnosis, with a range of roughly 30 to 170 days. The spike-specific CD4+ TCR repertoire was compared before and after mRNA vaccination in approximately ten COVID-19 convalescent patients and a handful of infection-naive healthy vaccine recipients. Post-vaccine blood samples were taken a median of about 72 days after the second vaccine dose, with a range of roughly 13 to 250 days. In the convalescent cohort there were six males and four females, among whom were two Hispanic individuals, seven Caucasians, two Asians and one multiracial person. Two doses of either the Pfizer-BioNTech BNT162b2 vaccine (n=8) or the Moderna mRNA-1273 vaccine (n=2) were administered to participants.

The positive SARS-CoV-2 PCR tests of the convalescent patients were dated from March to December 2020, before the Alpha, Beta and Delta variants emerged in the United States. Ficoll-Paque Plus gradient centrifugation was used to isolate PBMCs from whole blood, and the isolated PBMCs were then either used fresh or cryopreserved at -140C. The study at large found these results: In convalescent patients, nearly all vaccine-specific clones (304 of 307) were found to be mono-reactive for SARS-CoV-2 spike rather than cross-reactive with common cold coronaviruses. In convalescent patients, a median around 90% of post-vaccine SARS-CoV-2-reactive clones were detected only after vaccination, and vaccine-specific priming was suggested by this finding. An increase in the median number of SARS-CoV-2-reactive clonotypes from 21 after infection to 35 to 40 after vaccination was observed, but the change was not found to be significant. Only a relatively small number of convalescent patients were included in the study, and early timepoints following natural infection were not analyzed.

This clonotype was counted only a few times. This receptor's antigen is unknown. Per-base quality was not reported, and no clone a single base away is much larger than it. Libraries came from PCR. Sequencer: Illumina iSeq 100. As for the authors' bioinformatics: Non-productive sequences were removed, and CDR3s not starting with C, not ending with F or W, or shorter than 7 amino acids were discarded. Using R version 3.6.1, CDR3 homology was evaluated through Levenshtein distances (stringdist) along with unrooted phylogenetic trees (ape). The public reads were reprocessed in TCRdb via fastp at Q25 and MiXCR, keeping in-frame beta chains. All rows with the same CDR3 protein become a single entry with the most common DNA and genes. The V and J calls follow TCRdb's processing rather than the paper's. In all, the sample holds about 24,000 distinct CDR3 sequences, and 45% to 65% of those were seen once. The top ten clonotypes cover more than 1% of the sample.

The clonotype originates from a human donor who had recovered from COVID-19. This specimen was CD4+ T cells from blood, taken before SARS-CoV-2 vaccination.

The DNA reads as follows: TGTGCCAGCAGCCCTGGGACAGGGATTAATGAAAAACTGTTTTTT. This encodes CASSPGTGINEKLFF. The chain uses TRBV7-9 and TRBJ1-4; TRBD1 agrees with 9 junctional bases. Germline trimming: 5 bases from V, 4 bases from J; junction bases outside gene matches: 5. Taken from cysteine to phenylalanine, the CDR3 has 15 residues. Left in the record is the CDR3 DNA by itself, 45 bases read in frame from the first base. Looking up the germline V gene (reference sequence) yields CDR1 SEHNR and CDR2 FQNEAQ.